The next 21 T cell receptor beta chains were all read from a single sample in a study of T cells in narcolepsy. TCRdb's copy holds only in-frame clones and misses some; the assay was immunoSEQ multiplex PCR. The data hold some 30,000 clones, with around 80% observed a single time. Sequenced sample: CD45RA- memory CD4+ T cells from PBMCs. The receptors were gathered from a human donor with narcolepsy.

This chain joins TRBV5-6 and TRBJ1-1; 7 positions match TRBD1. CDR1 and CDR2 (germline): SGHDT, YYEEEE. V trimming: 0 bases; J trimming: 1 base; junction bases outside the gene matches: 6. This CDR3 is 16 amino acids long. CDR3 sequence: CASSLDRGKGNTEAFF. As DNA, the CDR3 is TGTGCCAGCAGCTTGGACAGGGGTAAAGGGAACACTGAAGCTTTCTTT.

The V gene is TRBV6-1, the J gene TRBJ2-1; 12 bases line up with TRBD2. CDR3 length: 15 amino acids. Losses at the gene ends were 7 bases for V and 8 bases for J; bases not matched to a gene: 9. Germline V CDR1 and CDR2: MNHNS, SASEGT. The CDR3 coding sequence is TGTGCCAGCACCCAACTAGCGGGAGGTACGGATGAGCAGTTCTTC. Its protein is CASTQLAGGTDEQFF.

J is TRBJ2-1 and V is TRBV5-6, with unresolved D. The germline gives CDR1 SGHDT, CDR2 YYEEEE. Trimming stripped 4 bases from V and 4 bases from J, with 18 bases between. The CDR3 is made up of 16 amino acids. The CDR3 DNA sequence: TGTGCCAGCAGCCGACGCCAGGTAGGGCTTTACAATGAGCAGTTCTTC. Protein sequence: CASSRRQVGLYNEQFF.

The sample holds a few counts of this clone. The V call is TRBV6-5, the J call TRBJ1-1, with D hard to call. Germline CDR1 MNHEY, CDR2 SVGAGI. The germline V and J ends were trimmed by 5 bases and 3 bases, with 10 bases remaining between them. This CDR3 has 13 residues. CDR3 DNA sequence: TGTGCCAGCAGTGAACGACAAGACACTGAAGCTTTCTTT. Protein sequence: CASSERQDTEAFF.

J is TRBJ2-7 and V is TRBV6-1; 9 bases align to TRBD2. The CDR3 runs 15 residues. V lost 4 bases, J lost 4 bases, and 8 bases stayed unmatched. Germline lookup yields CDR1 MNHNS and CDR2 SASEGT. CDR3 nucleotides: TGTGCCAGCAGTGCCGCGGGGGGGGACTCTTACGAGCAGTACTTC. Translating it yields CASSAAGGDSYEQYF.

The table lists this clone with a count of one. The V call is TRBV7-9, the J call TRBJ2-3; D not certain. The CDR3 spans 14 residues. V lost 0 bases, J lost 0 bases, and 4 bases lay in between. Germline-derived CDR1 and CDR2 are SEHNR and FQNEAQ (reference sequence). The CDR3 nucleotides read TGTGCCAGCAGCTTAGCGTTTAGCACAGATACGCAGTATTTT. It encodes CASSLAFSTDTQYF.

Worth noting for this clone: One end of the junction varies from germline; a read error may be responsible. J is TRBJ2-7 and V is TRBV30, with 11 nucleotides matching TRBD2. CDR1 and CDR2 from the germline V gene are GTSNPN and SVGIG (reference sequence). This CDR3 contains 14 residues. The CDR3 nucleotides are TGTGCCTGGAGTGCGAACCTGGTAGCGGGAGGGCAGAACTTC. Encoded protein: CAWSANLVAGGQNF.

The chain combines TRBV11-1 with TRBJ1-2; 9 bases are a match to TRBD1. The V gene's germline CDR1 is SGHAT and CDR2 FQDESV (reference sequence). Trimming cost V 5 bases and J 5 bases; bases outside gene matches: 21. The length of the CDR3 is 19 residues. CDR3 sequence reads: CASSTPGQGAQVSGYGYTF. The CDR3 nucleotides are TGTGCCAGCAGCACTCCGGGACAGGGCGCTCAAGTATCTGGGTATGGCTACACCTTC.

The J gene is TRBJ1-4, the V gene TRBV6-6; perhaps TRBD1 as D (5 bases). V lost 9 bases and J 12 bases, leaving 23 bases between the germline ends. Germline V CDR1 and CDR2: MNHNY, SVGAGI (reference sequence). The CDR3 runs 14 residues. The CDR3 region is CASLGAPPEKELFF. In DNA, the CDR3 is TGTGCCAGTCTCGGGGCGCCCCCCGAAAAGGAACTGTTTTTT.

This rearrangement joins TRBV6-4 to TRBJ1-2; D is undetermined. The CDR3 runs to 13 residues. Between the trimmed V and J ends, which lost 2 bases and 5 bases, there was a span of 9 bases. Germline V gene data show CDR1 as MRHNA and CDR2 as SNTAGT. Here the CDR3 reads CASSDESGYGYTF. CDR3 sequence (DNA): TGTGCCAGCAGTGACGAGTCGGGGTATGGCTACACCTTC.

The V call is TRBV4-1, the J call TRBJ1-2, with D tentatively TRBD1 (6 bases). The ends were cut back, 1 base at V and 8 bases at J, with 14 bases in the middle. Germline V gene sequence: CDR1 MGHRA, CDR2 YSYEKL. The length of the CDR3 is 14 residues. CDR3 residues: CASSQGTANWGYTF. The CDR3 region has the DNA TGCGCCAGCAGCCAAGGGACAGCCAATTGGGGCTACACCTTC.

DNA of the CDR3: TGTGCCAGCTCACCAGAGAGACTAGCGGGAGGCAATGAGCAGTTCTTC. It yields the protein CASSPERLAGGNEQFF. The chain is built from TRBV18 and TRBJ2-1, with TRBD2 matching over 13 bases. The germline CDR1 and CDR2 sequences are KGHSH and LQKENI. With 2 bases clipped from V and 6 bases from J, the junction kept 4 bases outside the gene matches. The CDR3 spans 16 residues.

This rearrangement joins TRBV12-5 to TRBJ2-2; tentative D call: TRBD1 (5 bases). Trimming shortened V by 3 bases and J by 8 bases, and 16 bases separated the two germline ends. The CDR3 loop spans 15 amino acids. Per the germline V gene, CDR1 is LGHNT and CDR2 is FRNRAP. CDR3 region: CASGFRQGQFGELFF. The DNA for the CDR3 is TGTGCTAGTGGTTTCAGGCAGGGCCAATTTGGGGAGCTGTTTTTT.

This chain joins TRBV7-7 and TRBJ1-1, with D unclear. Trimming removed 4 bases at V and 7 bases at J, with 13 bases between. Germline V lookup: CDR1 SSHAT, CDR2 FNYEAQ (reference sequence). The CDR3 contains 13 residues. CDR3 sequence (DNA): TGTGCCAGCAGCTATGACACGAGGAGTGAAGCTTTCTTT. Its translation: CASSYDTRSEAFF.

The chain is built from TRBV5-6 and TRBJ1-1; unclear D gene. In germline, CDR1 is SGHDT, CDR2 YYEEEE. V lost 0 bases, J lost 1 base, and 4 bases lay in between. The CDR3 extends over 13 amino acids. The CDR3 protein is CASSLGGNTEAFF. DNA of the CDR3: TGTGCCAGCAGCTTGGGAGGGAACACTGAAGCTTTCTTT. The full variable domain, with the rest looked up from reference TRBV5-6 and TRBJ1-1, is DAGVTQSPTHLIKTRGQQVTLRCSPKSGHDTVSWYQQALGQGPQFIFQYYEEEERQRGNFPDRFSGHQFPNYSSELNVNALLLGDSALYLCASSLGGNTEAFFGQGTRLTVV.

For this clone: Other DNA sequences of this sample code for an identical CDR3. The V gene is TRBV7-3, the J gene TRBJ2-2; TRBD2 matches at 8 bases. J lost 2 bases, V lost 5 bases, and 7 bases had no gene match. The CDR3 extends over 16 amino acids. Germline loops: CDR1 SGHTA, CDR2 FQGTGA. CDR3 bases: TGTGCCAGCAGCCTCCGCGGGACTAGTAACACCGGGGAGCTGTTTTTT. It specifies CASSLRGTSNTGELFF.

The V and J genes are TRBV5-5 and TRBJ1-6; D is unresolved. CDR1 SGHKS and CDR2 YYEKEE come from the germline V gene (reference sequence). V was clipped by 4 bases and J by 8 bases, with 13 bases between them. This CDR3 spans 14 amino acids. The DNA for the CDR3 is TGTGCCAGCAGCCTCAACGGTTTGGATTCACCCCTCCACTTT. It encodes CASSLNGLDSPLHF.

The genes are TRBV5-5 and TRBJ1-2, with no clear D. Germline lookup yields CDR1 SGHKS and CDR2 YYEKEE (reference sequence). CDR3 length equals 14 residues. Between the trimmed V and J ends, which lost 2 bases and 4 bases, there was a span of 12 bases. CDR3 protein: CASSLIGNSYGYTF. Here the CDR3 DNA reads TGTGCCAGCAGCTTAATCGGGAACAGCTATGGCTACACCTTC. The full variable domain, with the rest looked up from reference TRBV5-5 and TRBJ1-2, is DAGVTQSPTHLIKTRGQQVTLRCSPISGHKSVSWYQQVLGQGPQFIFQYYEKEERGRGNFPDRFSARQFPNYSSELNVNALLLGDSALYLCASSLIGNSYGYTFGSGTRLTVV.

The chain couples TRBV9 to TRBJ1-3; unclear D gene. V was clipped by 0 bases and J by 2 bases, with 15 bases between them. The CDR3 is 17 residues long. Germline V gene data show CDR1 as SGDLS and CDR2 as YYNGEE. The CDR3, as DNA: TGTGCCAGCAGCGTAGCTTTGGCAGCCCGAACTGGAAACACCATATATTTT. Translating gives CASSVALAARTGNTIYF.

This clone was counted once. CDR3 sequence reads: CASSLSGRRAKNIQYF. In nucleotides, the CDR3 is TGTGCCAGCAGCTTATCAGGGCGGCGAGCCAAAAACATTCAGTACTTC. This chain links TRBV7-6 with TRBJ2-4; D perhaps matches TRBD1 (5 bases). The CDR3 runs to 16 residues. The V end lost 2 bases, the J end lost 0 bases, and 11 bases lay between the germline ends. Germline CDR1 is SGHVS and CDR2 is FNYEAQ.

The V and J genes are TRBV7-6 and TRBJ1-5; 7 nucleotides match TRBD1. Trimming cost V 4 bases and J 6 bases; bases outside gene matches: 3. The CDR3 contains 13 residues. Germline CDR1 SGHVS, CDR2 FNYEAQ. In DNA, the CDR3 is TGTGCCAGCAGCTCAGGGGGTTCTCAGCCCCAGCATTTT. This sequence encodes CASSSGGSQPQHF. The variable domain in full, with the rest retrieved from reference TRBV7-6 and TRBJ1-5, is GAGVSQSPRYKVTKRGQDVALRCDPISGHVSLYWYRQALGQGPEFLTYFNYEAQQDKSGLPNDRFSAERPEGSISTLTIQRTEQRDSAMYRCASSSGGSQPQHFGDGTRLSIL.